This entry features one T cell receptor beta chain sequence. Its antigen is not known. TCRdb analysed the reads with MiXCR anew, one entry per CDR3 protein. The data show 900,000 to 950,000 distinct CDR3 sequences, around 32% seen once. The sample is drawn from a study of T cell repertoires in cytomegalovirus infection. Study overall: The authors relied on CMV epitopes, both recently identified HLA-C-restricted and well-studied HLA-B-restricted. In public TCR beta signatures, there were indications of both CMV infection and matching HLA type.

Study-level findings and limits: Carriers of CMV and the relevant HLA type were discriminated by public TCR beta frequency. What dominated the ex vivo response were HLA-C-restricted CMV-specific TCR beta clonotypes.

Sequences were derived from cultured CD8+ T cells from PBMCs, sampled from culture after CMV antigen stimulation. The origin of this receptor is a human donor in good health (CMV status not recorded). Some clones in this sample may be carry-over from other donors' samples.

CDR3 sequence reads: CASSLKPGTGAFLSYEQYV. CDR3 nucleotide sequence: TGTGCCAGCAGTTTGAAACCCGGGACAGGGGCATTTCTGTCCTACGAGCAGTACGTC. The genes are TRBV5-6 and TRBJ2-7, with 10 bases aligning to TRBD1. The germline gives CDR1 SGHDT, CDR2 YYEEEE. V was pared by 5 bases and J by 1 base, with 18 bases of the junction left unmatched. This CDR3 spans 19 amino acids.